The present T cell receptor beta chain was sequenced within a study of glioma-infiltrating T cells. Study-wide findings and caveats: Shared blood CDR3 signature motifs marked patients with low tissue-blood divergence. Tissue-blood divergence was below expectation in non-neoplastic patients, above in gliomas.

TCR alpha and beta CDR3 regions were amplified from RNA using iRepertoire nested multiplex PCR. Input was roughly 100-450 ng of tissue mRNA or PBMC total RNA. TCRdb passed the multiplex PCR reads through MiXCR, listing each CDR3 protein once. Of a few hundred thousand distinct CDR3 sequences listed, around 38% were seen once; the top ten hold approximately 12%. Germline V CDR1 and CDR2: LNHDA, SQIVND (reference sequence). This CDR3 spans 14 amino acids. V was pared by 9 bases and J by 3 bases, with 15 bases between. Comments on this clonotype: Its antigen remains unknown.

The sequence was collected from a human donor with low-grade glioma or glioblastoma, undergoing nonglioma brain surgery, or in good health (not recorded which). The chain has TRBV19 and TRBJ1-5, with D uncertain. The material sequenced was glioma tissue, nonneoplastic brain tissue, or PBMCs (not recorded which). For the CDR3, the DNA is TGTGCCAGCTCTCCGACTGATTCCAATCAGCCCCAGCATTTT. The encoded protein is CASSPTDSNQPQHF.